This T cell receptor (beta chain) was observed in a study of tumor and adjacent non-tumor tissue in lung cancer. At the level of the study: Patients were aged 31 to 76, around ten men and 4 to 6 women, stage I to III.

A modified ARM-PCR protocol with three rounds of nested PCR amplified TCRbeta. TCRdb reanalysed the multiplex PCR reads using MiXCR and keeps one entry per CDR3 protein. The profile shows more than 120,000 distinct CDR3 sequences, roughly 66% of them singletons. The template was RNA from unsorted bulk tissue. The CDR3 runs 11 residues. Trimming cost V 6 bases and J 12 bases, with 13 bases left between them. The chain joins TRBV12-3 or TRBV12-4 to TRBJ2-3; D not certain. The receptor comes from a man aged 55 to 70 with small cell lung cancer. The sequenced material came from lung tumor tissue. The CDR3 region has the DNA TGTGCCAGCAGCTATACAGATGCTCAGTATTTT. The encoded protein is CASSYTDAQYF.